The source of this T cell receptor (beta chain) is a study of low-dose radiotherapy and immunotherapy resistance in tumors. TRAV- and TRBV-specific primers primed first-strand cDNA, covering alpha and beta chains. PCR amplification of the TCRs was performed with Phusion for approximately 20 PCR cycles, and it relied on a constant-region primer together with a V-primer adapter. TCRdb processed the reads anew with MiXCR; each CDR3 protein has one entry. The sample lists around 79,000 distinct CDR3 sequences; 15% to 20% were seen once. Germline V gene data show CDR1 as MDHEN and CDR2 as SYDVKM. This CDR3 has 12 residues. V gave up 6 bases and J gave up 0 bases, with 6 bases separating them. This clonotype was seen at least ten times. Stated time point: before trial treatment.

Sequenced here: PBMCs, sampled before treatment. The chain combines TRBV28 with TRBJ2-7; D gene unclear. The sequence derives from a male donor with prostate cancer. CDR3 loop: CASSLSSYEQYF. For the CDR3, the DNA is TGTGCCAGCAGCTTGAGCTCCTACGAGCAGTACTTC.